This T cell receptor (beta chain) was sequenced for a study of Ad26.COV2.S vaccination and SARS-CoV-2 variants. Looking at the study overall: Administration of Ad26.COV2.S was intramuscular, either once or twice 56 days apart. General study findings and limits: Analyses of TCR breadth and depth may have underestimated total T cell responses.

V lost 5 bases to trimming and J lost 5 bases; unmatched junction nucleotides: 16. CDR1 SGHAT and CDR2 FQNNGV come from the germline V gene. The length of the CDR3 is 17 residues. Sample treatment: some 19 received Ad26.COV2.S at low or high dose, single or two shots; about five received placebo; per-sample allocation not given. After the first vaccine or placebo injection, samples were drawn on day 63. Donation was by an adult aged 18-55 years who was in Boston. About this clone: Its antigen is unknown.

Here immunoSEQ multiplex PCR was the method, and the copy in TCRdb shows in-frame clones only, minus some. Of approximately 450,000 clones in the sample, 75% to 95% were seen once. Material: peripheral blood, obtained in a trial of Ad26.COV2.S vaccine versus placebo. This receptor was obtained from a person between 18 and 65 years old who received the Ad26.COV2.S COVID-19 vaccine or a placebo. The chain combines TRBV11-2 with TRBJ1-2; 8 nucleotides align to TRBD1. The CDR3 DNA follows: TGTGCCAGCAGCCCACTCAGGACAGGGAAGAGAAGTTATGGCTACACCTTC. This codes for CASSPLRTGKRSYGYTF.